The source of this TCR beta chain is a study of beta chain features in type 1 diabetes. CD4+ naive, central memory, regulatory and stem cell-like memory subsets were isolated by sorting on CD45RO/CCR7/CD25/CD127/CD95/CD27. Every isolated RNA sample was fully reverse transcribed, so sequencing captured expressed TCRB transcripts. About 3.3 million reads, on average, came from each naive, central memory and regulatory T cell sample. The assay was immunoSEQ multiplex PCR, and TCRdb's table has in-frame clones only and misses some. The sample holds under 900,000 clones; 15% to 20% are singletons and the top ten take about 0.02%. CDR3 length: 15 residues. V lost 1 base and J 3 bases, leaving 11 bases between the germline ends. In germline, CDR1 is SGHVS, CDR2 FQNEAQ.

The J gene is TRBJ2-3, the V gene TRBV7-8; D perhaps matches TRBD1 (6 bases). The receptor's source is a woman under 30 in good health. The sample comprised naive CD4+ T cells from blood. Written as DNA, the CDR3 is TGTGCCAGCAGCTTAGGGCTAAGGGGGACAGATACGCAGTATTTT. The encoded protein is CASSLGLRGTDTQYF.